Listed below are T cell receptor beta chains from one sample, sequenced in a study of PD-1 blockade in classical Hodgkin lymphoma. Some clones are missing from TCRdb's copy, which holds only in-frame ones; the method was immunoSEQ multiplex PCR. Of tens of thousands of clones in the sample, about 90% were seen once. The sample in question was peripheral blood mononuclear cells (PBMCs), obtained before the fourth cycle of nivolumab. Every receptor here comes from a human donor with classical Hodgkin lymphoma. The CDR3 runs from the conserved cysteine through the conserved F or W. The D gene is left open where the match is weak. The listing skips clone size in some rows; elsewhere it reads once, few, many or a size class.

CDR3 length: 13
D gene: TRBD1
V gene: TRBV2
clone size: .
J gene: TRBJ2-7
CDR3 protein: CASKRDRGDEQYF
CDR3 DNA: TGTGCCAGCAAGCGGGACAGGGGTGACGAGCAGTACTTC

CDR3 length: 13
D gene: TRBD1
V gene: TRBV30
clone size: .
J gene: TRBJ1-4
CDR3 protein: CAWYRQGNEKLFF
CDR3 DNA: TGTGCCTGGTACCGACAGGGAAATGAAAAACTGTTTTTT

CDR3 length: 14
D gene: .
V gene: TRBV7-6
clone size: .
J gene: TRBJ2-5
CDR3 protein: CASSPLRVGGTQYF
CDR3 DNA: TGTGCCAGCAGCCCCCTCCGGGTCGGAGGGACCCAGTACTTC

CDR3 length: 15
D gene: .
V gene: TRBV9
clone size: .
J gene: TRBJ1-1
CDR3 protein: CASSVVDLGDTEAFF
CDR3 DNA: TGTGCCAGCAGCGTAGTAGACCTAGGGGACACTGAAGCTTTCTTT

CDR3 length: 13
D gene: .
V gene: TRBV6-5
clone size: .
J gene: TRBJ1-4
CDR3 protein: CASRSGVSEKLFF
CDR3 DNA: TGTGCCAGCAGATCGGGAGTCTCTGAAAAACTGTTTTTT

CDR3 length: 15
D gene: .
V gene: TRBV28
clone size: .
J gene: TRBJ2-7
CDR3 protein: CASSSRGRSSYEQYF
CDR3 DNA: TGTGCCAGCAGTTCCAGGGGCCGCAGCTCCTACGAGCAGTACTTC

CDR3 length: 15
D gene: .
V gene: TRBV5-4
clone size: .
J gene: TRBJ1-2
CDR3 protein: CASSSQGRGPYGYTF
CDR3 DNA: TGTGCCAGCAGCTCTCAGGGAAGGGGTCCCTATGGCTACACCTTC

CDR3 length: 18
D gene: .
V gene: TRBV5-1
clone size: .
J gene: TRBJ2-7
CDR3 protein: CASSLASVGGDGRYEQYF
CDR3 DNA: TGCGCCAGCAGCTTGGCCTCGGTGGGTGGGGACGGACGCTACGAGCAGTACTTC

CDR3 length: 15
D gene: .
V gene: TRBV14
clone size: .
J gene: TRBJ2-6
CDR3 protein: CASSPPGSGANVLTF
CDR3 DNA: TGTGCCAGCAGCCCCCCGGGGAGCGGGGCCAACGTCCTGACTTTC

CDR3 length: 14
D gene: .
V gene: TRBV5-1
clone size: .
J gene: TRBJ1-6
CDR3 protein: CASSLGQNNSPLHF
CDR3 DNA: TGCGCCAGCAGCTTGGGCCAGAATAATTCACCCCTCCACTTT

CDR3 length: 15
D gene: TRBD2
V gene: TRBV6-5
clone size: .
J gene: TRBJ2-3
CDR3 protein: CASSYSQRGADTQYF
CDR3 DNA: TGTGCCAGCAGTTACTCTCAGCGGGGGGCCGATACGCAGTATTTT

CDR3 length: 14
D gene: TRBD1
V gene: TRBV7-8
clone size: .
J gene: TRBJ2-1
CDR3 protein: CASSLRTGGNEQFF
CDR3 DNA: TGTGCCAGCAGCTTAAGGACAGGGGGGAATGAGCAGTTCTTC

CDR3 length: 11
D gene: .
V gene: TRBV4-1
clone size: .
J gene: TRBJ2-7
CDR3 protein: CASSHGYEQYF
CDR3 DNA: TGCGCCAGCAGCCACGGCTACGAGCAGTACTTC

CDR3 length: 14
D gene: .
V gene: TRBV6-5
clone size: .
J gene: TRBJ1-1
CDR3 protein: CASSPRALNTEAFF
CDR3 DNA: TGTGCCAGCAGCCCCCGGGCGTTGAACACTGAAGCTTTCTTT

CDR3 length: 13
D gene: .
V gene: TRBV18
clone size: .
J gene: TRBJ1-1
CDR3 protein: CASSPLGGTEAFF
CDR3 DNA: TGTGCCAGCTCACCCCTGGGTGGAACTGAAGCTTTCTTT

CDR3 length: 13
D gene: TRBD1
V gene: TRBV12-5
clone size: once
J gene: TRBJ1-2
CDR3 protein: CASGLTGEGGYTF
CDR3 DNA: TGTGCTAGTGGTTTGACAGGGGAGGGTGGCTACACCTTC

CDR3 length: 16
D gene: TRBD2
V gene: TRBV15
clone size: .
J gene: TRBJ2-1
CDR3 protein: CATSRGGGLEYNEQFF
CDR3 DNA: TGTGCCACCAGCAGAGGGGGGGGACTAGAGTACAATGAGCAGTTCTTC

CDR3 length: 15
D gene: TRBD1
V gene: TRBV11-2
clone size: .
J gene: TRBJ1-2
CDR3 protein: CASSPPTQGDYGYTF
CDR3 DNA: TGTGCCAGCAGCCCTCCGACCCAGGGGGACTATGGCTACACCTTC

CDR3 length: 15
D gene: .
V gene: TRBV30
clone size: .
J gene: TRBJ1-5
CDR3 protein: CAWSVGGYSNQPQHF
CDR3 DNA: TGTGCCTGGAGTGTGGGGGGCTATAGCAATCAGCCCCAGCATTTT

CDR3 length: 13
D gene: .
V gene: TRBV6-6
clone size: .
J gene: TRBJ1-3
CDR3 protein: CASRLVRDSTIYF
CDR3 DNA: TGTGCCAGCAGACTTGTCAGGGATAGCACCATATATTTT

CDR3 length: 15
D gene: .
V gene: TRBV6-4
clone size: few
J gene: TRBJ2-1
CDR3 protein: CASSDSGGAYNEQFF
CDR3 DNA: TGTGCCAGCAGTGACTCGGGGGGCGCCTACAATGAGCAGTTCTTC

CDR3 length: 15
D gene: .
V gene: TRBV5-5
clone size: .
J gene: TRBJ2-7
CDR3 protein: CASSLEVRGPYEQYF
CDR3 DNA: TGTGCCAGCAGCTTGGAAGTTAGGGGCCCGTACGAGCAGTACTTC

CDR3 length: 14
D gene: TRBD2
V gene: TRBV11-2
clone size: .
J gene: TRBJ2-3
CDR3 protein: CASSLGLMIDTQYF
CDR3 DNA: TGTGCCAGCAGCTTGGGACTAATGATAGATACGCAGTATTTT

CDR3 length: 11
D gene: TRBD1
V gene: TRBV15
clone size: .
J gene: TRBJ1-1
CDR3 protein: CATRQGLEAFF
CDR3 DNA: TGTGCCACACGACAGGGACTTGAAGCTTTCTTT

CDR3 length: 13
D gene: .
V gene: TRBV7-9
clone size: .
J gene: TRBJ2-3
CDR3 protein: CASSCPGPDTQYF
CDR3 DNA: TGTGCCAGCAGCTGCCCGGGGCCAGATACGCAGTATTTT

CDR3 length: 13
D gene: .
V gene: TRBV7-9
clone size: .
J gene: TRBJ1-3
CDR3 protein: CASSLESGNTIYF
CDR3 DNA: TGTGCCAGCAGCTTGGAGTCTGGAAACACCATATATTTT

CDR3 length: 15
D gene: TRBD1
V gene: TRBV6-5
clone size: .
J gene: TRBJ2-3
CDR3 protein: CASRRRTGYADTQYF
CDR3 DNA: TGTGCCAGCAGGAGAAGGACAGGGTATGCAGATACGCAGTATTTT

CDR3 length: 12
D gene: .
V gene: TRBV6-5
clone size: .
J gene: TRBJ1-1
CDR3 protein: CASSELNTEAFF
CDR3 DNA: TGTGCCAGCAGCGAGCTGAACACTGAAGCTTTCTTT

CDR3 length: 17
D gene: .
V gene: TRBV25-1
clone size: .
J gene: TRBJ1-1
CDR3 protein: CASSAWVRGARDTEAFF
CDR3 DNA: TGTGCCAGCAGCGCCTGGGTTAGGGGGGCACGGGACACTGAAGCTTTCTTT

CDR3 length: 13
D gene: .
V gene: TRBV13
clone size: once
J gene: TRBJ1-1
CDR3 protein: CASSEGPNTEAFF
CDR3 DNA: TGTGCCAGCAGCGAAGGGCCGAACACTGAAGCTTTCTTT

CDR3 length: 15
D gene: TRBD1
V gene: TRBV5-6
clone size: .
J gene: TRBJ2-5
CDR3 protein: CASTRDRVTEETQYF
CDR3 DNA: TGTGCCAGCACGCGTGACAGGGTGACGGAGGAGACCCAGTACTTC

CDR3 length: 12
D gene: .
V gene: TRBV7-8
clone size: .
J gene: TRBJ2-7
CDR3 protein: CASSLNTYEQYF
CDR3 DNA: TGTGCCAGCAGCTTAAATACCTACGAGCAGTACTTC

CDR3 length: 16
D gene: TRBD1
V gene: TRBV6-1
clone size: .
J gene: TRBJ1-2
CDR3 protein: CASSEVQGGADYGYTF
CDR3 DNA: TGTGCCAGCAGTGAAGTGCAGGGGGGCGCCGACTATGGCTACACCTTC